The T cell receptor beta chain under discussion was sequenced for a study of T cells after yellow fever vaccination. CDR1 SGHVS and CDR2 FQNEAQ come from the germline V gene. The CDR3 loop spans 13 amino acids. The junction had 2 bases not matched to a gene; V was cut back by 3 bases and J by 6 bases. TCRdb itself ran the 5' RACE reads through MiXCR, one entry per CDR3 protein. Among about 300,000 distinct CDR3 sequences listed, 6.8% were seen once. Findings and limits, study-wide: Once the booster was given, most primary-vaccination clones reappeared, at just under 98% for CD4 and 88% for CD8. Contaminating bulk clonotypes could be abundant in FACS-sorted repertoires. Peaking faster, on day 5 versus 15, the secondary response was nonetheless weaker.

This clonotype was found a few times. Antigen unknown. The sequence derives from a man between 18 and 29 years old who received the YFV17D yellow fever vaccine. Sequenced here: PBMCs, sampled roughly 46 days after the first yellow fever vaccination. This chain connects TRBV7-8 to TRBJ1-2; 9 bases are a match to TRBD1. In DNA, the CDR3 is TGTGCCAGCAGCTTGGACAGGGGTAATGGCTACACCTTC. Protein sequence: CASSLDRGNGYTF.